This T cell receptor (beta chain) was captured in a study of Tregs in tolerant kidney transplant recipients. Generated by immunoSEQ multiplex PCR, the TCRdb table keeps only in-frame clones and is missing some. The data show about 72,000 clones, around 90% seen once. The V and J ends lost 3 bases and 3 bases respectively, with 9 bases between them. The CDR3 is made up of 13 amino acids. The germline CDR1 and CDR2 sequences are SGHTA and FQGNSA. The receptor was isolated from a human donor who received a combined kidney and bone marrow transplant. Material: CD8+ T cells from blood, obtained before the transplant. The chain couples TRBV7-2 to TRBJ2-7; D might be TRBD2 (6 bases). The CDR3 DNA sequence: TGTGCCAGCAGCTTGGCGGGGAGCTACGAGCAGTACTTC. Translating it yields CASSLAGSYEQYF.